The clone carrying this TCR beta chain was seen repeatedly, ten times or more. Its matching antigen is unknown. The data derive from a study of breast tumors, draining lymph nodes, adjacent tissues. Study-wide findings and caveats: Tumor repertoires ranked between lymph nodes and nontumor tissue in diversity, with V and J gene preferences. The lymph node origin of tumor T cells was framed as consistent with a hypothesis, not demonstrated.

TCRdb reprocessed the multiplex PCR reads via MiXCR and lists one record per CDR3 protein. The table records some 38,000 distinct CDR3 sequences, just over 35% of them present only once. The receptor was isolated from a female donor with breast cancer. Some clones in this sample may be carry-over from other donors' samples. What was sequenced was breast tumor tissue.

CDR3 in DNA: TGCAGTGCTAGTGAACTAGCGGGAGGGGTCACAGATACGCAGTATTTT. Amino acids: CSASELAGGVTDTQYF. V is TRBV20-1 and J is TRBJ2-3; 13 nucleotides align to TRBD2. The CDR3 totals 16 residues. Per the germline V gene, CDR1 is DFQATT and CDR2 is SNEGSKA (reference sequence). V dropped 3 bases and J dropped 2; count of bases not matched to a gene: 5.